This TCR beta chain was captured in a study of T cells after yellow fever vaccination (dated by TCRdb to the late 2010s). Study-level background: The SMART-Seq v4 Ultra Low Input RNA kit was used to prepare libraries from fractions with low cell numbers. To follow T-cell clones before and after primary and booster YFV17D yellow fever vaccination, bulk TCR alpha and beta repertoires were sequenced over time. Two healthy male donors made up the cohort, one aged 18 to 29 years and the other aged 30 to 40 years. Blood was drawn at multiple timepoints before and after primary and secondary immunization, with bulk PBMC replicates and cell subsets isolated. General conclusions and limits of the study: Because abundant contaminating clonotypes from the bulk population could be contained in FACS-sorted repertoires, computational filtering was required. A small share of clonotypes occurred in both CD4 and CD8 compartments, likely arising from convergent recombination. After the booster, most of the clones that had expanded following primary vaccination were detected again (around 95% of CD4 and around 90% of CD8), which suggests that memory was broadly maintained. The secondary T-cell response was weaker than the primary response but faster, peaking on day 5 instead of day 15. The study included only a couple of donors, which limits how far the findings can be generalized.

The treatment or condition label of this sample denotes: live attenuated yellow fever vaccine strain. PBMCs were isolated from peripheral blood using a standard Ficoll-Paque protocol. Dynabeads CD4 and CD8 positive selection kits were used to isolate the CD4 and CD8 T-cell fractions. RNA was extracted with TriZol from bulk PBMCs, CD4 and CD8 fractions, and dextramer-positive and dextramer-negative fractions. Synthesis of TCR cDNA relied on 5'RACE template switching, a step that introduced a universal primer site along with unique molecular identifiers. Priming for cDNA synthesis came from both the TCR alpha and TCR beta constant segments. Library amplification used two PCR steps, and the second PCR step added sample barcodes and sequencing adapters. Sequencing of libraries was done on Illumina HiSeq 2500 (2x100 bp) or NovaSeq (2x150 bp). Per the authors' processing: Reads were demultiplexed and collapsed into UMI consensus sequences with MIGEC, and V(D)J alignment was performed with MiXCR. Vaccine-responding clonotypes were defined with edgeR using replicate PBMC samples, requiring FDR below 0.01 and a log2 fold change above 5 up to day 15. Each bulk clonotype received a CD4 or CD8 identity based on whether the sequenced CD4 or CD8 repertoire contained that clonotype at higher abundance. TCRdb reran the public reads through fastp at Q25 and MiXCR, keeping productive beta chains. Identical CDR3 proteins give one entry, which carries the most common genes and DNA. TCRdb's processing, not the authors' own work, is the source of the V and J calls. This sample lists under 300,000 distinct CDR3 sequences; 6.7% were detected once. The ten largest clones take up approximately 1.1% of the sample.

Concerning this clonotype itself: The antigen this receptor binds is unknown. Qualities for individual bases were not recorded, and no much larger clone is one base off.

Its CDR3 holds 18 amino acids, cysteine through phenylalanine. Just the 54-base CDR3 DNA is kept, in frame starting at base 1. V and J are truncated by 0 bases and 1 base respectively, leaving an intervening sequence of 17 bases. From a lookup of the germline V gene, CDR1 and CDR2 are LGHNA and YSLEER. The chain employs TRBV4-3 and TRBJ2-3, and the D gene may be TRBD1, 7 bases matching. The receptor was derived from a man younger than 40 who received the YFV17D yellow fever vaccine. Specimen: CD4+ T cells sorted from PBMCs, collected on the day of the yellow fever booster vaccination. The CDR3 corresponds to CASSQDRAGGRRTDTQYF. The DNA sequence is given as TGCGCCAGCAGCCAAGATAGGGCAGGGGGGAGACGCACAGATACGCAGTATTTT.